This T cell receptor beta chain is drawn from a study of patients and donors after allogeneic stem cell transplantation. TCRdb redid the calling of the RT-PCR reads with MiXCR, one entry per CDR3 protein. This sample has approximately 2,600 distinct CDR3 sequences, with 3.5% to 5% found just once. This CDR3 region has 17 residues. After removal of 3 bases from V and 8 bases from J, the junction contained 12 bases not matched to a gene. The table lists this clonotype with many counts. The V and J genes are TRBV12-3 or TRBV12-4 and TRBJ2-1; 11 bases fit TRBD2. The material sequenced was blood, either unsorted or a sorted T cell fraction (not recorded which). This clonotype originated in a human donor who was either an allogeneic HSCT recipient or a stem cell or donor lymphocyte infusion donor (not recorded which). It is not recorded whose cells these are; they may come from a transplant donor. CDR3 in DNA: TGTGCCAGCAGTTTCGACATCGTAACTAGCGGGAGCCATGAGCAGTTCTTC. Protein: CASSFDIVTSGSHEQFF.